This T cell receptor (beta chain) is drawn from a study of T cell repertoires in cytomegalovirus infection. In the study overall: Newly reported HLA-C-restricted and thoroughly characterized HLA-B-restricted CMV epitopes were employed. Signatures in public TCR beta sequences pointed to both CMV infection and matching HLA type.

Only a few counts were recorded for this clonotype. The antigen is undetermined. The V end lost 3 bases, the J end lost 5 bases, and 10 bases lay between the germline ends. The CDR3 runs 13 residues. The germline V gene encodes CDR1 SGHVS and CDR2 FQNEAQ. Study outcomes and limitations: In two of eight donors, the top clonotype was HLA-C-restricted CMV-specific.

TCRdb re-analysed the reads in MiXCR, keeping a single row per CDR3 protein. This repertoire shows about 920,000 distinct CDR3 sequences, under 40% found once; its top ten account for around 15%. V is TRBV7-8 and J is TRBJ2-5; D is ambiguous. The clonotype comes from a human donor in good health (CMV status not recorded). Some clones in this sample may be carry-over from other donors' samples. The sample was cultured CD8+ T cells from PBMCs, taken from culture after CMV antigen stimulation. CDR3 DNA: TGTGCCAGCAGCTTTCAATTCCGGGAGACCCAGTACTTC. Its protein product is CASSFQFRETQYF.